These T cell receptor beta chains were read from a single sample in a study of cytomegalovirus exposure and HLA in healthy donors. Profiled with immunoSEQ multiplex PCR; TCRdb holds only in-frame clones, not every one. The table records about 150,000 clones, about four fifths of them present only once. The material sequenced was PBMCs. The receptors stem from a man under 40 in good health and CMV-seropositive. The CDR3 runs from the conserved cysteine through the conserved F or W. A D gene is named only where the DNA matches it firmly. Rows give clone size only sometimes, using once, few, many, or a class for an expanded clone.

d_gene	len	v_gene	abundance	j_gene	CDR3nt	CDR3aa
TRBD1	14	TRBV28	.	TRBJ2-7	TGTGCCAGCAGTGGACAGGGATTGTCTGGCGAGCAGTACTTC	CASSGQGLSGEQYF
TRBD2	16	TRBV5-1	.	TRBJ2-1	TGCGCCAGCAGCGATCTTAGCGGGAATACCTACAATGAGCAGTTCTTC	CASSDLSGNTYNEQFF
TRBD1	18	TRBV5-1	.	TRBJ2-4	TGCGCCAGCAGCTTGGCGACAGGGGGCTTTAAGGCCAAAAACATTCAGTACTTC	CASSLATGGFKAKNIQYF
.	13	TRBV6-5	.	TRBJ2-7	TGTGCCAGCAGTTACCAGGGGTCCTACGAGCAGTACTTC	CASSYQGSYEQYF
TRBD2	13	TRBV6-6	.	TRBJ2-3	TGTGCCAGTCTAGCGGGATTAGGGGATACGCAGTATTTT	CASLAGLGDTQYF
.	14	TRBV11-2	.	TRBJ1-1	TGTGCCAGCAGCTTTGAGGGTGGATACACTGAAGCTTTCTTT	CASSFEGGYTEAFF
.	15	TRBV4-1	few	TRBJ2-2	TGCGCCAGCAGCCAAGGACACTCGAACACCGGGGAGCTGTTTTTT	CASSQGHSNTGELFF
.	15	TRBV7-9	.	TRBJ1-4	TGTGCCAGCAGCTTAGATCGGAGTGATAATGAAAAACTGTTTTTT	CASSLDRSDNEKLFF
.	13	TRBV9	.	TRBJ2-1	TGTGCCAGCAGAGAGATAGCGTACAATGAGCAGTTCTTC	CASREIAYNEQFF
TRBD1	16	TRBV27	once	TRBJ2-2	TGTGCCAGCAGCCTTGGACAGGGTGCGAACACCGGGGAGCTGTTTTTT	CASSLGQGANTGELFF
.	13	TRBV29-1	.	TRBJ2-7	TGCAGCGTTGCCGGCGGTAGCTCCTACGAGCAGTACTTC	CSVAGGSSYEQYF
.	16	TRBV7-7	.	TRBJ2-1	TGTGCCAGCAGCTCGGGCAGGGGTACAGTGTATACTGAGCAGTTCTTC	CASSSGRGTVYTEQFF
TRBD1	16	TRBV11-2	.	TRBJ2-4	TGTGCCAGCAGCTTTGGGGGCGGGACAGGGGACCACATTCAGTACTTC	CASSFGGGTGDHIQYF
TRBD1	14	TRBV19	.	TRBJ1-5	TGTGCCAGTAGTATCGACAGGGAGCGGCAGCCCCAGCATTTT	CASSIDRERQPQHF
.	16	TRBV7-8	.	TRBJ2-6	TGTGCCAGCAGCTTAGTGGCCGTTTCTGGGGCCAACGTCCTGACTTTC	CASSLVAVSGANVLTF
.	12	TRBV30	.	TRBJ2-7	TGTGCCTGGAAACATCTCTCCTACGAGCAGTACTTC	CAWKHLSYEQYF
.	15	TRBV7-9	.	TRBJ1-1	TGTGCCAGCAGCTATCTTGGGGGCCCTTCTACTGAAGCTTTCTTT	CASSYLGGPSTEAFF